This T cell receptor beta chain was retrieved from a study of identical twins. In TCRdb, the 5' RACE reads were re-called with MiXCR into one record per CDR3 protein. The data contain roughly 770,000 distinct CDR3 sequences, over 15% of them singletons. The CDR3 consists of 19 residues. Trimming at V came to 5 bases and at J to 4 bases, leaving 16 bases not matched to a gene. In germline, CDR1 is SGHAT, CDR2 FQNNGV. These data were also filed under a second study, of T cells expressing NK-cell markers. That investigation notes: According to the study, TCR beta repertoires originated from sorted CD3+CD56+NKG2C+, CD3+CD56+NKG2C- and CD3+CD56-NKG2C+ T cells.

This clonotype originated in a woman aged 18 to 35 in good health. The chain uses TRBV11-2 and TRBJ1-6, with 8 bases that match TRBD1. Source material: PBMCs. The CDR3 sequence is CASSPMKGTGPSYNSPLHF. The CDR3 region has the DNA TGTGCCAGCAGCCCCATGAAGGGGACAGGACCTTCATATAATTCACCCCTCCACTTT.